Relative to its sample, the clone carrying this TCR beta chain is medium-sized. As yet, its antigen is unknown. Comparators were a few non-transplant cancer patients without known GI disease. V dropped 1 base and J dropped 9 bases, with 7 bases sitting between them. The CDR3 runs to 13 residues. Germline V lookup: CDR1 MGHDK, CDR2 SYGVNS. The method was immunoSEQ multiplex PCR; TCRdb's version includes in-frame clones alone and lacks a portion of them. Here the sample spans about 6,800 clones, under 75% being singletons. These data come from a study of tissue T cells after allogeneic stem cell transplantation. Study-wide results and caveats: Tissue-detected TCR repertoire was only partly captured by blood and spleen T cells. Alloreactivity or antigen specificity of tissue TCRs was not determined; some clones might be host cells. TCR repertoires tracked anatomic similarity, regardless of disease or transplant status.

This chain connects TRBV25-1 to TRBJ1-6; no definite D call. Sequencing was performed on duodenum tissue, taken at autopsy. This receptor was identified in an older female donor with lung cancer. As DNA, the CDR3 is TGTGCCAGCAGTGAATTCGTGGGTTCACCCCTCCACTTT. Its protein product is CASSEFVGSPLHF.